This is a list of T cell receptor beta chains from one sample in a study of CD4 T cells in relation to SARS-CoV-2 and coronaviruses. Their antigens are not known. TCRdb keeps only in-frame clones here, not all; method: immunoSEQ multiplex PCR. The table records some 21,000 clones, around 75% of them present only once. The material sequenced was CD4+ T cells from PBMCs, cultured in vitro. The receptors shown here come from a human donor in good health. CDR3s include the opening cysteine and the closing phenylalanine or tryptophan. A D gene is named only where the DNA matches it firmly. Size is omitted from some rows. Given values are once, few, many or a class for expanded clones.

>TRBJ2-7|TRBD2|TRBV4-1|-
TGCGCCAGCAGCCAAGATCTGCGGGGGGCGTCACCCTACGAGCAGTACTTC
CASSQDLRGASPYEQYF
>TRBJ1-4|-|TRBV4-2|-
TGTGCCAGCAGCCAAGGCGGGGGGGGTAATGAAAAACTGTTTTTT
CASSQGGGGNEKLFF
>TRBJ1-1|TRBD1|TRBV19|-
TGTGCCAGTAGTATCGCTGGACAGGGATTGGGCACTGAAGCTTTCTTT
CASSIAGQGLGTEAFF
>TRBJ2-7|-|TRBV30|-
TGTGCCTGGAGTAAAGGGGGGGGTAACGAGCAGTACTTC
CAWSKGGGNEQYF
>TRBJ1-1|-|TRBV7-2|-
TGTGCCAGCAGCCTAGGGTGGGGGAGGCGGGACACTGAAGCTTTCTTT
CASSLGWGRRDTEAFF
>TRBJ2-4|-|TRBV6-4|once
TGTGCCAGCAGTGAGGCTGGGGATGGTAGCATTCAGTACTTC
CASSEAGDGSIQYF
>TRBJ2-1|TRBD2|TRBV20-1|-
TGCAGTGCTAGTCTACTAATAGCGGGAGGGCGGGGGGAGCAGTTCTTC
CSASLLIAGGRGEQFF
>TRBJ2-1|-|TRBV21-1|-
TGTGCCAGCAGGCTGATGCCGGTGGGGGGCCCCTACAATGAGCAGTTCTTC
CASRLMPVGGPYNEQFF
>TRBJ2-2|-|TRBV24-1|-
TGTGCCACCAGTGAACCACCTGGGGGGGAGCTGTTTTTT
CATSEPPGGELFF
>TRBJ2-5|TRBD2|TRBV7-2|-
TGTGCCAGCAGTTGGACTAGCGGGAGGGTTATCCCAGAGACCCAGTACTTC
CASSWTSGRVIPETQYF
>TRBJ2-1|TRBD1|TRBV15|-
TGTGCCACCAGCAGCGACAGGGGAAAGAATGAGCAGTTCTTC
CATSSDRGKNEQFF
>TRBJ1-4|TRBD1|TRBV6-5|-
TGTGCCAGCAGTTTTACCGGGACAGCTGATGAAAAACTGTTTTTT
CASSFTGTADEKLFF
>TRBJ2-7|TRBD2|TRBV5-5|-
TGTGCCAGCAGCTTAGCGGGGAACCGCTACGAGCAGTACTTC
CASSLAGNRYEQYF
>TRBJ2-6|TRBD1|TRBV19|-
TGTGCCAGTAGTACTCAACAGGGGGTAGGTGGGGCCAACGTCCTGACTTTC
CASSTQQGVGGANVLTF
>TRBJ2-2|-|TRBV11-2|-
TGTGCCAGCAGCACACGACAGTCGAACACCGGGGAGCTGTTTTTT
CASSTRQSNTGELFF
>TRBJ1-1|TRBD1|TRBV4-1|once
TGCGCCAGCAGCCAAGGTATGAAGAGGGGGCTCACTGAAGCTTTCTTT
CASSQGMKRGLTEAFF
>TRBJ1-2|-|TRBV3-1/TRBV3-2|-
TGTGCCAGCAGCCAAGATCTACAGGCTCACTACACCTTC
CASSQDLQAHYTF
>TRBJ2-2|-|TRBV18|-
TGTGTATCGCGGACGAACACCGGGGAGCTGTTTTTT
CVSRTNTGELFF
>TRBJ1-5|-|TRBV18|few
TGTGCCAGCTCACCACGGGCAGGGGAGGGTCAGCCCCAGCATTTT
CASSPRAGEGQPQHF
>TRBJ2-7|TRBD2|TRBV3-1/TRBV3-2|-
TGTGCCAGCAGCCAAGCTAGCGGGAGCGGCAACGAGCAGTACTTC
CASSQASGSGNEQYF
>TRBJ2-3|-|TRBV15|-
TGTGCCACCAGCAGAGACCTAAGCACAGATACGCAGTATTTT
CATSRDLSTDTQYF
>TRBJ2-5|TRBD1|TRBV18|-
TGTGCCAGCCGAGGACAGGGGGAGACCCAGTACTTC
CASRGQGETQYF
>TRBJ1-5|-|TRBV6-1|once
TGTGCCAGCAGTGAGAGGGAACATCAGCCCCAGCATTTT
CASSEREHQPQHF
>TRBJ1-3|-|TRBV28|-
TGTGCCAGCAGTTTTGGTATGCGAAGGTCTGGAAACACCATATATTTT
CASSFGMRRSGNTIYF
>TRBJ1-5|-|TRBV7-3|-
TGTGCCAGCAGTTTATCGGGAGGAAATCAGCCCCAGCATTTT
CASSLSGGNQPQHF
>TRBJ2-1|TRBD2|TRBV7-9|-
TGTGCCAGCAGCCCGTCTATGGGCGGGAGGGCCTCCTACAATGAGCAGTTCTTC
CASSPSMGGRASYNEQFF
>TRBJ2-3|-|TRBV5-4|-
TGTGCCAGCAGCAATAGTAGGGGGGGAGGGATAGATACGCAGTATTTT
CASSNSRGGGIDTQYF
>TRBJ2-7|TRBD1|TRBV28|-
TGTGCCAGCAGTTTACCGACAGGGCTAGGCCACGAGCAGTACTTC
CASSLPTGLGHEQYF
>TRBJ2-7|TRBD1|TRBV6-5|-
TGTGCCAGCAGCAACTCCGGGACAGGACCAATACGATACTTTTTC
CASSNSGTGPIRYFF
>TRBJ1-4|-|TRBV5-1|-
TGCGCCAGCAGCTTGGCCTCTTGGGGAGGAGATGAAAAACTGTTTTTT
CASSLASWGGDEKLFF
>TRBJ2-2|-|TRBV29-1|once
TGCAGCGTTGAAGGTCCCTACACCGGGGAGCTGTTTTTT
CSVEGPYTGELFF
>TRBJ2-7|TRBD1|TRBV27|-
TGTGCCAGCAGTTTACTTGGACAGGGGGTTTACGAGCAGTACTTC
CASSLLGQGVYEQYF
>TRBJ2-7|TRBD2|TRBV28|-
TGTGCCAGCAGGGCGATCGCGGGAGGCGACTCCTACGAGCAGTACTTC
CASRAIAGGDSYEQYF
>TRBJ1-1|-|TRBV7-3|once
TGTGCCAGCAGCTTCCAGGGACGGAGTAGCACTGAAGCTTTCTTT
CASSFQGRSSTEAFF
>TRBJ1-3|-|TRBV3-1/TRBV3-2|-
TGTGCCAGCAGCCAAGATCCCACAGGGCTGAACACCATATATTTT
CASSQDPTGLNTIYF
>TRBJ1-5|-|TRBV5-5|-
TGTGCCAGCAGCCCGGGGGGAGATAGCAATCAGCCCCAGCATTTT
CASSPGGDSNQPQHF
>TRBJ2-3|-|TRBV30|-
TGTGCCTGGAGTGTTCGGGCTAGCACAGATACGCAGTATTTT
CAWSVRASTDTQYF
>TRBJ1-2|TRBD1|TRBV19|-
TGTGCCAGTAGTAGCAGGGACAGACTCTACACCTTC
CASSSRDRLYTF
>TRBJ2-3|-|TRBV20-1|-
TGCAGTGCCCCAATTTCGGATACGCAGTATTTT
CSAPISDTQYF
>TRBJ2-1|-|TRBV15|-
TGTGCCACCAGCAGAGATGAAGGGAGTCCCTACAATGAGCAGTTCTTC
CATSRDEGSPYNEQFF
>TRBJ2-5|TRBD2|TRBV5-1|-
TGCGCCAGCAGCTTGGCCAGGACTAGCGCTCAAGAGACCCAGTACTTC
CASSLARTSAQETQYF
>TRBJ1-6|-|TRBV30|few
TGTGCCTGGAGTGTAGGTCTCTCAGATTTTTGGGGATATAATTCACCCCTCCACTTT
CAWSVGLSDFWGYNSPLHF
>TRBJ1-5|-|TRBV11-2|-
TGTGCCAGCAGCTTAGATCAGGGCTGGAATCAGCCCCAGCATTTT
CASSLDQGWNQPQHF
>TRBJ1-1|-|TRBV2|-
TGTGCCAGCAGTCCCACTACTCAGAACACTGAAGCTTTCTTT
CASSPTTQNTEAFF
>TRBJ1-5|TRBD1|TRBV18|-
TGTGCCAGCTCGCTAGACAGGGGAGATCAGCCCCAGCATTTT
CASSLDRGDQPQHF